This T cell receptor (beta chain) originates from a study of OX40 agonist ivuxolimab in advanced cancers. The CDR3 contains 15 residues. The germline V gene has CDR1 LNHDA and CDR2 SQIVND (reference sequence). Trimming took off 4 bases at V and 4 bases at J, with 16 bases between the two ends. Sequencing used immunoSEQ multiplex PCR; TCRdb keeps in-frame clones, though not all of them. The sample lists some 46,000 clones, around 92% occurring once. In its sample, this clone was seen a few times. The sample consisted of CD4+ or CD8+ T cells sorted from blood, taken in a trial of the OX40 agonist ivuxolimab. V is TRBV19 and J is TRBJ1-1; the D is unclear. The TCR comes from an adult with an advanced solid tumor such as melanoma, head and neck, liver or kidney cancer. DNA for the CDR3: TGTGCCAGTAGTAAGCGGGGTTTCGAGAGCACTGAAGCTTTCTTT. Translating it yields CASSKRGFESTEAFF.